The rows below give T cell receptor beta chains drawn from one sample of a study of shared clonotypes between healthy human individuals. Sequenced by immunoSEQ multiplex PCR; TCRdb stores in-frame clones only, minus some. Counted here are hundreds of thousands of clones, around four fifths occurring once; the ten biggest clones make up about 1.8%. Material: memory CD4+ T cells sorted from blood. Receptors originate from a woman younger than 45 in good health. The CDR3 runs from the conserved cysteine through the conserved F or W. Each record gives: V gene, CDR3 length, J gene, CDR3 protein.

>TRBV6-6|15|TRBJ2-1
CASSIDSDFYNEQFF
>TRBV19|16|TRBJ2-1
CASSSTAGGSYNEQFF
>TRBV5-6|16|TRBJ2-2
CASSRGTGTSTGELFF
>TRBV2|12|TRBJ2-1
CASTELRNEQFF
>TRBV25-1|14|TRBJ1-6
CASSEYMAGSPLHF
>TRBV2|15|TRBJ2-1
CASSEGPSVYNEQFF
>TRBV4-1|15|TRBJ1-2
CASSQDQGTDYGYTF
>TRBV2|15|TRBJ2-1
CASSKLAGVIGEQFF
>TRBV30|13|TRBJ1-1
CAWSEGGRTEAFF
>TRBV7-9|14|TRBJ2-7
CASSQPGPLYEQYF
>TRBV10-2|14|TRBJ1-5
CASRQGLKNQPQHF
>TRBV28|13|TRBJ1-3
CASRPGQENTIYF
>TRBV5-4|12|TRBJ2-1
CASSFGHNEQFF
>TRBV2|14|TRBJ2-7
CASSEQTGAHEQYF
>TRBV27|16|TRBJ2-7
CASSPTTGTRKNEQYF
>TRBV28|13|TRBJ2-5
CASSLTASRTQYF
>TRBV19|15|TRBJ1-5
CASATGTGFYQPQHF
>TRBV19|14|TRBJ1-2
CASSIPGQGYGYTF
>TRBV10-3|15|TRBJ2-1
CAISEGLAGGYEQFF
>TRBV19|15|TRBJ2-7
CASSITRTRRDEQYF
>TRBV28|16|TRBJ2-3
CASSLGTSGRRDTQYF
>TRBV6-1|15|TRBJ2-1
CASSLLAGVNNEQFF
>TRBV25-1|16|TRBJ1-5
CASSESGQPSTEPQHF
>TRBV29-1|12|TRBJ2-1
CIISSGRNEQFF
>TRBV5-1|15|TRBJ1-1
CASTQGLEFSTEAFF
>TRBV6-6|15|TRBJ1-5
CASTATGYSNQPQHF